This entry features one T cell receptor beta chain sequence. Its specific antigen is unknown. There are no base qualities to consult, and no much larger clone falls within one base. The germline V end is reduced by 5 bases and the J end by 7 bases; junction bases left unmatched: 8. Including cysteine and phenylalanine, the CDR3 has 14 amino acids. Only the CDR3 DNA stays, 42 bases, in frame from base 1. The germline V gene (reference sequence) gives CDR1 as SEHNR and CDR2 as FQNEAQ. The method behind the library was the immunoSEQ multiplex PCR assay. What TCRdb holds here is the immuneACCESS table cut down to in-frame rearrangements. Part of the clones is not present; checked against another copy, under half of the missing clones reflect an unresolved V gene, and the others are unexplained. The sample has about 49,000 clones on record, almost 95% of them singletons. More than 0.85% of the sample is held by the ten biggest clonotypes.

This sample is drawn from a study of T cell changes during pregnancy in multiple sclerosis (dated by TCRdb to the late 2010s). With respect to the entire study: The study examined how the T cell repertoire changed over the course of pregnancy in women with multiple sclerosis.

The sample was peripheral blood, taken after pregnancy. The sequence was obtained from a female donor with multiple sclerosis, enrolled in a pregnancy study. The chain is encoded by TRBV7-9 joined to TRBJ1-2; 9 middle bases align to TRBD1. The nucleotides read TGTGCCAGCAGCCCCCGCACAGGGGGCTTTGGCTACACCTTC. Translated, this gives CASSPRTGGFGYTF.